What follows is one T cell receptor beta chain and its context. No antigen is known for it. No quality values exist for individual bases; no much larger clone is one base distant. The data were taken from a study of response to subunit inactivated influenza vaccine (dated by TCRdb to the late 2010s). About the full investigation: To follow how T cells responded to a trivalent subunit inactivated influenza vaccine, the researchers relied on deep quantitative profiling of the T cell receptor repertoire. Results and caveats for the whole study, not just this receptor: The authors suggested that each seasonal influenza vaccination may recruit only a limited number of new T cells.

V drops 3 bases and J drops 0 bases, leaving 9 bases in between. There are 14 amino acids in the CDR3, from cysteine to phenylalanine inclusive. The sequence is cut down to CDR3 DNA, 42 bases in frame from base 1. CDR1 and CDR2, per the germline V gene (reference sequence), are MNHEY and SMNVEV. Libraries were built with RT-PCR. The sequencing machine was an Illumina HiSeq 2500. Using fastp at Q25 and MiXCR, TCRdb reprocessed the public reads and kept productive beta chains. Each entry merges the rows of one CDR3 protein and shows their most common DNA and genes. The sample table records more than 600,000 distinct CDR3 sequences; approximately 17% of these occur just once. The ten largest clones take up about 11% of the sample.

Source: PBMCs from blood, taken 5 to 6 days after vaccination. The chain is made from TRBV27 and TRBJ2-7; the D segment cannot be called with confidence. The source of this sequence is a man aged 45-65 years who received an inactivated influenza vaccine. Donor details come from another sample of the same person, matched by shared clones. Here is the DNA: TGTGCCAGCAGTTTTAAAGCGCACTCCTACGAGCAGTACTTC. Its protein product is CASSFKAHSYEQYF.